This T cell receptor delta chain derives from a study of delta chain sequences of gamma delta T cells (dated by TCRdb to the late 2010s). Per the germline V gene, GEAIGNYY is the CDR1 and EKD is the CDR2. The germline V and J ends show losses of 3 bases and 2 bases respectively, and no gene match explains 5 bases of the junction. From its cysteine to its phenylalanine, the CDR3 spans 16 amino acids. Kept here is only the CDR3 DNA, which spans 48 bases and is read in frame from base 1. This clone is medium-sized (0.01 to 0.1%). Its antigen remains unidentified. No much larger clone exists at a distance of one base, and base qualities are not known. To prepare the library, 5' RACE was applied. The instrument was an Illumina MiSeq. Via CATT, TCRdb reprocessed the public reads, and rows with identical DNA were then joined. This sample gives some 2,400 delta-chain clones in total; 28% of them show up just once. Roughly 15% of the sample is held by the ten biggest clonotypes.

This receptor chain uses TRDV2 and TRDJ1; 13 junctional bases match TRDD3. Specimen: either unsorted cells or a sorted T cell fraction (not recorded which). The source of this sequence is a human donor in good health. The CDR3 reads as follows: CACDSVLGDTTDKLIF. The DNA sequence is as follows: TGTGCCTGTGACTCCGTACTGGGGGATACGACCGATAAACTCATCTTT.